Below are 25 T cell receptor beta chains sequenced from a single sample in a study of memory CD4+ T cells and cytomegalovirus serostatus. Profiling relied on immunoSEQ multiplex PCR, and the TCRdb table lists in-frame clones only, not all of them. There are more than 45,000 clones in the sample; about 74% occur only once, and about 1.2% lies in the top ten. Single viable CD3+CD4+CD8-CD45RO+ cells were sorted as the memory CD4+ T cells. Source material: memory CD4+ T cells from blood. These receptors were obtained from an adult in good health and CMV-seropositive.

The gene calls are TRBV14 and TRBJ1-4, with 9 bases that match TRBD1. This CDR3 comprises 15 residues. The trim removed 4 bases at V and 7 bases at J, leaving 7 bases unmatched. Germline values: CDR1 SGHDN, CDR2 FVKESK. Here the CDR3 DNA reads TGTGCCAGCAGCCCCGGGACAGGGTCTGGTGAAAAACTGTTTTTT. Amino acid sequence: CASSPGTGSGEKLFF.

The chain combines TRBV6-6 with TRBJ1-6; D gene uncertain. The CDR3 extends over 16 amino acids. Germline CDR1 MNHNY, CDR2 SVGAGI (reference sequence). The V end lost 6 bases, the J end lost 3 bases, and 15 bases lay between the germline ends. CDR3 DNA sequence: TGTGCCAGCAGCTTCGAGGGCCCCCTCTATAATTCACCCCTCCACTTT. It specifies CASSFEGPLYNSPLHF.

This clone was seen a handful of times. The rearrangement uses TRBV19 and TRBJ2-2; D may be TRBD1 (5 bases). The CDR3 is 16 residues long. Trimming left V 3 bases short and J 4 bases short, with 15 bases between. The V gene's germline CDR1 is LNHDA and CDR2 SQIVND (reference sequence). CDR3 sequence: CASSILVGAGTGELFF. The CDR3 nucleotides read TGTGCCAGTAGTATTCTGGTAGGGGCAGGCACCGGGGAGCTGTTTTTT.

The chain recombines TRBV5-1 with TRBJ1-1; TRBD1 aligns across 7 bases. V gave up 3 bases and J gave up 2 bases; unmatched junction bases: 10. CDR3 size: 16 residues. Germline CDR1 and CDR2: SGHRS and YFSETQ. The CDR3 DNA is TGCGCCAGCAGCTCGACCGGGACAGTCATCAACACTGAAGCTTTCTTT. Translation: CASSSTGTVINTEAFF.

The J gene is TRBJ1-2, the V gene TRBV2, with 7 bases aligning to TRBD1. This CDR3 has 14 amino acids. J was trimmed by 3 bases and V by 6 bases; bases with no gene match: 7. Germline V gives CDR1 SNHLY, CDR2 FYNNEI. DNA of the CDR3: TGTGCCAGCAGGTCCGGACAGGTCGACTATGGCTACACCTTC. This encodes CASRSGQVDYGYTF.

This chain links TRBV5-4 with TRBJ1-2; D may be TRBD1 (6 bases). Germline values: CDR1 SGHNT, CDR2 YYREEE (reference sequence). The CDR3 totals 13 residues. V shed 4 bases and J shed 8 bases, with 15 bases lying between them. This chain's CDR3 is CASSSQGQGGYTF. DNA of the CDR3: TGTGCCAGCAGCAGCCAGGGGCAAGGAGGCTACACCTTC. The whole variable domain, filled in from reference TRBV5-4 and TRBJ1-2, reads ETGVTQSPTHLIKTRGQQVTLRCSSQSGHNTVSWYQQALGQGPQFIFQYYREEENGRGNFPPRFSGLQFPNYSSELNVNALELDDSALYLCASSSQGQGGYTFGSGTRLTVV.

The CDR3 spells CASSLGTRARGALHF. The CDR3 bases are TGTGCCAGCAGCTTAGGGACCCGAGCTAGGGGAGCCCTCCACTTT. The rearrangement joins TRBV11-2 to TRBJ1-6; perhaps TRBD1 as D (5 bases). Germline CDR1 reads SGHAT; CDR2 reads FQNNGV. The V gene lost 1 base and the J gene lost 14 bases, with 18 bases spanning the gap. The CDR3 consists of 15 residues.

The rearrangement joins TRBV18 to TRBJ2-2; a weak D match, TRBD2 (7 bases). This CDR3 is 13 amino acids long. Germline V gives CDR1 KGHSH, CDR2 LQKENI. The ends were cut back, 11 bases at V and 7 bases at J, with 17 bases in the middle. The DNA of the CDR3 is TGTGCCGGTCGGGGGGCCGCCGACGGGGAGCTGTTTTTT. As protein: CAGRGAADGELFF.

The chain combines TRBV4-1 with TRBJ2-5; 10 bases fit TRBD1. With V trimmed by 1 base and J by 4 bases, 9 bases remained unmatched. The CDR3 is made up of 17 amino acids. Per the germline V gene, CDR1 is MGHRA and CDR2 is YSYEKL. The DNA of the CDR3 is TGCGCCAGCAGCCAAGGGTTCCGACAGGGGGCCCGAGAGACCCAGTACTTC. This codes for CASSQGFRQGARETQYF.

The chain uses TRBV4-2 and TRBJ2-1; the D is unclear. Trimming shortened V by 2 bases and J by 0 bases, and 11 bases separated the two germline ends. CDR3 length: 16 residues. The germline gives CDR1 LGHNA, CDR2 YNFKEQ. This CDR3 reads CASSQLGRTSYNEQFF. In DNA, the CDR3 is TGTGCCAGCAGCCAATTAGGTAGGACCTCCTACAATGAGCAGTTCTTC.

This clone was detected only once. In nucleotides, the CDR3 is TGTGCCAGCAGCGTAGACCCGGGGACCCCAGATCTTGAAAAACTGTTTTTT. It yields the protein CASSVDPGTPDLEKLFF. The chain recombines TRBV9 with TRBJ1-4, with D tentatively TRBD1 (5 bases). Germline V gene sequence: CDR1 SGDLS, CDR2 YYNGEE. V was cut by 0 bases and J by 7 bases, with 19 bases left in between. This CDR3 is built from 17 residues.

The gene calls are TRBV19 and TRBJ1-5; TRBD1 is a possible D gene (6 bases). Germline values: CDR1 LNHDA, CDR2 SQIVND (reference sequence). This CDR3 has 13 residues. The ends were cut back, 6 bases at V and 3 bases at J, with 9 bases in the middle. The CDR3 is CASSGQTNQPQHF. CDR3 DNA sequence: TGTGCCAGTAGCGGACAGACCAATCAGCCCCAGCATTTT.

In its sample, this clone was seen a few times. The CDR3 DNA reads as TGTGCCAGCAGGCGGAACCCTAATGAAAAACTGTTTTTT. Its translation is CASRRNPNEKLFF. The chain uses TRBV2 and TRBJ1-4; D unclear. The germline gives CDR1 SNHLY, CDR2 FYNNEI. The CDR3 covers 13 residues. The ends were cut back, 6 bases at V and 3 bases at J, with 8 bases in the middle.

The CDR3 is CASSSTDTQYF. The CDR3 nucleotides are TGTGCCAGCAGCTCCACAGATACGCAGTATTTT. The chain couples TRBV7-2 to TRBJ2-3, with D hard to call. V lost 4 bases to trimming and J lost 2 bases, with 1 base between them. This CDR3 has 11 residues. Germline V gene lookup returns CDR1 SGHTA and CDR2 FQGNSA.

This clone was counted only a few times. The J gene is TRBJ1-6, the V gene TRBV18; 7 positions agree with TRBD1. Germline V gives CDR1 KGHSH, CDR2 LQKENI. V was clipped by 3 bases and J by 7 bases; unmatched bases: 9. The length of the CDR3 is 16 residues. DNA for the CDR3: TGTGCCAGCTCACCTACAGGGGTCAGTTTGAATTCACCCCTCCACTTT. Translated, it gives CASSPTGVSLNSPLHF.

The rearrangement links TRBV18 to TRBJ1-1, with 7 bases that match TRBD1. From germline, CDR1 is KGHSH and CDR2 LQKENI. Trimming removed 3 bases from V and 0 bases from J; junction bases left unmatched: 7. CDR3 length: 16 residues. DNA for the CDR3: TGTGCCAGCTCACCTTATTCGACAGGGCTGAACACTGAAGCTTTCTTT. Translating it yields CASSPYSTGLNTEAFF.

The rearrangement joins TRBV7-8 to TRBJ2-7; D is unclear. Germline assignment: CDR1 SGHVS and CDR2 FQNEAQ. Trimming stripped 1 base from V and 6 bases from J, with 13 bases between. This CDR3 has 14 amino acids. The CDR3 DNA is TGTGCCAGCAGCTTAGATGGCCGACGAGGCGAGCAGTACTTC. Encoded protein: CASSLDGRRGEQYF. The full variable domain, its missing parts supplied by reference TRBV7-8 and TRBJ2-7, is GAGVSQSPRYKVAKRGQDVALRCDPISGHVSLFWYQQALGQGPEFLTYFQNEAQLDKSGLPSDRFFAERPEGSVSTLKIQRTQQEDSAVYLCASSLDGRRGEQYFGPGTRLTVT.

This chain uses TRBV19 with TRBJ2-5; possible D gene TRBD1, 6 bases. The CDR3 is made up of 16 amino acids. V gave up 1 base and J gave up 1 base, with 13 bases separating them. The germline V gene has CDR1 LNHDA and CDR2 SQIVND (reference sequence). The CDR3 is CASSIAGDYAQETQYF. The CDR3 DNA follows: TGTGCCAGTAGTATAGCAGGGGATTATGCCCAAGAGACCCAGTACTTC.

The sample holds one count of this clone. This chain connects TRBV20-1 to TRBJ2-7; no firm D call. The CDR3 runs to 11 residues. The V gene lost 6 bases and the J gene lost 3 bases, with 9 bases spanning the gap. Germline V gene data show CDR1 as DFQATT and CDR2 as SNEGSKA (reference sequence). Here the CDR3 reads CSASAHYEQYF. The CDR3 DNA follows: TGCAGTGCCTCGGCCCACTACGAGCAGTACTTC.

The V and J genes are TRBV7-9 and TRBJ1-3; unclear D gene. This CDR3 contains 11 residues. Germline assignment: CDR1 SEHNR and CDR2 FQNEAQ (reference sequence). The CDR3 nucleotides read TGTGCGACCGGAGCAGGAAACACCATATATTTT. It specifies CATGAGNTIYF.

This clone appeared once. This rearrangement joins TRBV7-9 to TRBJ1-2, with 8 positions matching TRBD1. The germline V gene has CDR1 SEHNR and CDR2 FQNEAQ (reference sequence). The CDR3 sequence is 15 residues long. After removal of 2 bases from V and 4 bases from J, the junction contained 6 bases not matched to a gene. This CDR3 is CASSLPDRGSYGYTF. The CDR3 nucleotides are TGTGCCAGCAGCTTACCTGACAGGGGTAGCTATGGCTACACCTTC.

The J gene is TRBJ1-5, the V gene TRBV28; D is unresolved. The CDR3 length is 12 residues. Germline V gives CDR1 MDHEN, CDR2 SYDVKM. V lost 10 bases to trimming and J lost 6 bases, with 13 bases between them. CDR3 residues: CATRAGGQPQHF. CDR3 nucleotides: TGTGCCACCCGGGCCGGCGGTCAGCCCCAGCATTTT.

The rearrangement uses TRBV28 and TRBJ2-2; D is uncertain. Per germline, CDR1 MDHEN and CDR2 SYDVKM. The CDR3 loop spans 12 amino acids. V dropped 3 bases and J dropped 11 bases, with 10 bases sitting between them. CDR3 sequence reads: CASSLRSFELFF. The CDR3 DNA sequence: TGTGCCAGCAGTTTGAGGTCATTCGAGCTGTTTTTT. Drawing the rest from reference TRBV28 and TRBJ2-2, the complete variable domain is DVKVTQSSRYLVKRTGEKVFLECVQDMDHENMFWYRQDPGLGLRLIYFSYDVKMKEKGDIPEGYSVSREKKERFSLILESASTNQTSMYLCASSLRSFELFFGEGSRLTVL.

J is TRBJ1-1 and V is TRBV5-1; TRBD1 matches at 7 bases. The V and J ends lost 6 bases and 1 base, in that order; junction bases with no gene match: 6. The germline gives CDR1 SGHRS, CDR2 YFSETQ. The CDR3 runs to 14 residues. CDR3 DNA: TGCGCCAGCACTAGAGGACAGGCGAACACTGAAGCTTTCTTT. Protein product: CASTRGQANTEAFF.

The table lists this clone with a few counts. The CDR3 coding sequence is TGTGCCAGCAGCTTAGGAGGCTCCGGGGAGCTGTTTTTT. This codes for CASSLGGSGELFF. The chain carries TRBV7-2 and TRBJ2-2; D unclear. CDR1 SGHTA and CDR2 FQGNSA come from the germline V gene. This CDR3 comprises 13 residues. The V end was cut by 1 base, the J end by 6 bases, with 6 bases between.